This T cell receptor (beta chain) was recovered during a study of blood T cell repertoires in COVID-19. The authors' processing: Estimates of nucleated cell counts were drawn from the amplification of reference gene primers. TCRdb keeps only in-frame clones here, not all; method: immunoSEQ multiplex PCR. Clone size and the V and J calls come from that table; the DNA yielded D and trimming. The sample lists approximately 210,000 clones, about four fifths occurring once. V shed 3 bases and J shed 6 bases, with 14 bases lying between them. Germline V gives CDR1 LNHDA, CDR2 SQIVND (reference sequence). This CDR3 contains 14 residues.

The source material was peripheral blood. This chain joins TRBV19 and TRBJ1-2; D may be TRBD1 (6 bases). This receptor was identified in a man aged 50 to 59 with active or convalescent COVID-19. Here the CDR3 reads CASSIPHRENGYTF. CDR3 bases: TGTGCCAGTAGTATCCCGCACAGGGAGAATGGCTACACCTTC.